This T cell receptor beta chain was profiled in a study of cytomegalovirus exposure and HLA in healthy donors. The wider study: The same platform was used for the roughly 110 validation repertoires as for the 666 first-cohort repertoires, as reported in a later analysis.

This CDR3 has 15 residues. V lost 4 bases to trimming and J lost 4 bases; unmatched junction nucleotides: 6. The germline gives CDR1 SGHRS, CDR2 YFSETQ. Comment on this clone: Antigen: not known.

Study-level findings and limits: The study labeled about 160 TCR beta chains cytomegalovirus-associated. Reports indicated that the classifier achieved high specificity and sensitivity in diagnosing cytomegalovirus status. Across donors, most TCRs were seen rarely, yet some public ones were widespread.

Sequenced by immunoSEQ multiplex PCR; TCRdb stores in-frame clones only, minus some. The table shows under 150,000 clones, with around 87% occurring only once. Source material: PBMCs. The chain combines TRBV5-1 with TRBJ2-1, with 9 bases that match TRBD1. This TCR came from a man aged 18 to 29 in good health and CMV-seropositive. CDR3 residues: CASSIGTGTYNEQFF. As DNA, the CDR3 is TGCGCCAGCAGCATAGGGACAGGGACGTACAATGAGCAGTTCTTC. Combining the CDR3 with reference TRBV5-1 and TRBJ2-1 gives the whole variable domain KAGVTQTPRYLIKTRGQQVTLSCSPISGHRSVSWYQQTPGQGLQFLFEYFSETQRNKGNFPGRFSGRQFSNSRSEMNVSTLELGDSALYLCASSIGTGTYNEQFFGPGTRLTVL.